This T cell receptor (beta chain) is from a study of CXCR3-negative and CXCR3-positive naive CD8 T cells. General study points: Naive cells, whether CXCR3-negative or CXCR3-positive, had similar TRBV-TRBJ usage, while memory cells differed.

There are 14 residues in the CDR3. CDR1 SEHNR and CDR2 FQNEAQ come from the germline V gene (reference sequence). UMI-tagged TRB cDNA libraries were built via 5' RACE. TCRdb re-called the 5' RACE reads; one entry per CDR3 protein, DNA not given. This sample's table reports 45,000 to 60,000 distinct CDR3 sequences. As concerns this clonotype: The antigen is unknown.

Cells classed as naive CD8+ T cells were CD45RO-CCR7+CD27+CD95-. V gene TRBV7-9 combines with J gene TRBJ2-5; TCRdb gives TRBD2 as the D gene, but with no DNA this cannot be confirmed. The sequence was obtained from a human donor in good health. Some clones in this sample may be carry-over from other donors' samples. Sequenced sample: naive CXCR3- CD8+ T cells from blood. Subset noted: CD45RO-CCR7+CD27+CD95- naive CD8+ T cells lacking CXCR3 (TNR3-). CDR3 sequence reads: CASSSRGGGETQYF.